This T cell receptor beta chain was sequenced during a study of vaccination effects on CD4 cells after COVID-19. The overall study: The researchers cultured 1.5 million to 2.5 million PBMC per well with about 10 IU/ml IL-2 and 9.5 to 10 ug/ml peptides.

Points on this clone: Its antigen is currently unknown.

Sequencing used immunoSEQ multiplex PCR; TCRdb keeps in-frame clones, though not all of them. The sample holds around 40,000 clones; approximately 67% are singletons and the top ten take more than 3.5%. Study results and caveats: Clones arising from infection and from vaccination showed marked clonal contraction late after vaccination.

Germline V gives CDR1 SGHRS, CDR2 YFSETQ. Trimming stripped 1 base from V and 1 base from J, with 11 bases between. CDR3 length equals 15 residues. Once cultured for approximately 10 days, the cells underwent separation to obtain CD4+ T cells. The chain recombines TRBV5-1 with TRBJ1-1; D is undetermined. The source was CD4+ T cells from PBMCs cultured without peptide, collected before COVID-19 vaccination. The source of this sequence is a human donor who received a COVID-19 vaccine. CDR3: CASSLLAGPNTEAFF. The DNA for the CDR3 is TGCGCCAGCAGCTTGTTAGCAGGACCGAACACTGAAGCTTTCTTT.